Each of the 21 T cell receptor beta chains below was sequenced from the same sample in a study of PD-1 blockade in classical Hodgkin lymphoma. Following autologous stem cell transplantation, relapse occurred in every patient, and exposure to brentuximab vedotin varied. Assay: immunoSEQ multiplex PCR; the TCRdb copy retains only in-frame clones and omits some. The sample has just under 45,000 clones; around three quarters are singletons. The material was peripheral blood mononuclear cells (PBMCs), obtained before the second cycle of nivolumab. All receptors come from a human donor with classical Hodgkin lymphoma.

The chain carries TRBV7-2 and TRBJ2-2; D is unresolved. This CDR3 is built from 16 residues. Trimming took off 1 base at V and 1 base at J, with 10 bases between the two ends. The germline V gene encodes CDR1 SGHTA and CDR2 FQGNSA. In DNA, the CDR3 is TGTGCCAGCAGCTTAGTTCTAAGAGGGAACACCGGGGAGCTGTTTTTT. This translates into CASSLVLRGNTGELFF.

This rearrangement joins TRBV27 to TRBJ2-5, with D perhaps being TRBD1 or TRBD2 (6 bases each). V lost 4 bases to trimming and J lost 5 bases, with 14 bases between them. Germline V gene sequence: CDR1 MNHEY, CDR2 SMNVEV (reference sequence). CDR3 length: 14 amino acids. CDR3 coding DNA: TGTGCCAGCAGTTCACCACGAGGGGGGGAGACCCAGTACTTC. This codes for CASSSPRGGETQYF.

The V gene is TRBV2, the J gene TRBJ2-1, with a weak D call TRBD1 (5 bases). Germline-derived CDR1 and CDR2 are SNHLY and FYNNEI. The germline V and J ends were trimmed by 4 bases and 3 bases, with 7 bases remaining between them. This CDR3 has 13 residues. The CDR3 nucleotides read TGTGCCAGCAGTGGACAGAGCTACAATGAGCAGTTCTTC. The encoded protein is CASSGQSYNEQFF.

The V gene is TRBV28, the J gene TRBJ2-5, with D possibly TRBD2 on 6 matching bases. The germline gives CDR1 MDHEN, CDR2 SYDVKM. CDR3 length equals 12 residues. V shed 3 bases and J shed 6 bases, with 8 bases lying between them. The CDR3 region is CASSLGRKTQYF. CDR3 DNA sequence: TGTGCCAGCAGTTTGGGGAGGAAGACCCAGTACTTC.

The rearrangement links TRBV7-2 to TRBJ2-7, with 13 bases aligning to TRBD2. CDR1 and CDR2 (germline): SGHTA, FQGNSA. The V segment lost 4 bases and the J segment 4 bases; nucleotides outside the gene matches: 7. The CDR3 is made up of 16 amino acids. The CDR3 DNA is TGTGCCAGCAGCTATACTAGCGGGGGGGCCGATTACGAGCAGTACTTC. As protein: CASSYTSGGADYEQYF. The full variable domain, its missing parts supplied by reference TRBV7-2 and TRBJ2-7, is GAGVSQSPSNKVTEKGKDVELRCDPISGHTALYWYRQSLGQGLEFLIYFQGNSAPDKSGLPSDRFSAERTGGSVSTLTIQRTQQEDSAVYLCASSYTSGGADYEQYFGPGTRLTVT.

This clone was observed once. This chain connects TRBV27 to TRBJ2-1, with D uncertain. CDR1 is MNHEY and CDR2 is SMNVEV in the germline V gene (reference sequence). The CDR3 spans 15 residues. Deletions cut 3 bases from V and 0 bases from J, with 9 bases between. CDR3 DNA: TGTGCCAGCAGTTTGTACAGAAGCTCCTACAATGAGCAGTTCTTC. The encoded protein is CASSLYRSSYNEQFF.

This sequence joins TRBV9 and TRBJ1-2, with D hard to call. CDR1 SGDLS and CDR2 YYNGEE come from the germline V gene. V was cut by 0 bases and J by 4 bases, with 13 bases left in between. The CDR3 is made up of 15 amino acids. CDR3 loop: CASSVVRELGYGYTF. For the CDR3, the DNA is TGTGCCAGCAGCGTAGTACGGGAACTCGGCTATGGCTACACCTTC.

The chain combines TRBV25-1 with TRBJ1-6; D remains unclear. The V gene lost 2 bases and the J gene lost 8 bases, with 10 bases spanning the gap. There are 14 residues in the CDR3. The germline V gene encodes CDR1 MGHDK and CDR2 SYGVNS. CDR3 in DNA: TGTGCCAGCAGTGAACGGCAGGACTATTCACCCCTCCACTTT. Its translation is CASSERQDYSPLHF.

The CDR3 here is CAISDRTNTEAFF. As DNA, the CDR3 is TGTGCCATCAGTGACAGGACTAACACTGAAGCTTTCTTT. The chain carries TRBV10-3 and TRBJ1-1; D is ambiguous. This CDR3 is built from 13 residues. Trimming shortened V by 3 bases and J by 2 bases, and 7 bases separated the two germline ends. CDR1 ENHRY and CDR2 SYGVKD come from the germline V gene.

In its sample, this clone ranks as medium-sized. V and J are TRBV6-1 and TRBJ2-1; 9 bases fit TRBD1. V trimming: 3 bases; J trimming: 8 bases; junction bases outside the gene matches: 5. CDR1 is MNHNS and CDR2 is SASEGT in the germline V gene. The CDR3 is 14 residues long. The DNA of the CDR3 is TGTGCCAGCAGTGATTGGACAGGGGCTTATGAGCAGTTCTTC. Translated, it gives CASSDWTGAYEQFF.

The CDR3 coding sequence is TGCAGCGTTGAAGATCCGGACAGGGGACCGCCGTACCAAGAGACCCAGTACTTC. Its protein product is CSVEDPDRGPPYQETQYF. The chain uses TRBV29-1 and TRBJ2-5, with 9 bases aligning to TRBD1. The V segment lost 0 bases and the J segment 0 bases; nucleotides outside the gene matches: 11. CDR3 length: 18 amino acids. The V gene's germline CDR1 is SQVTM and CDR2 ANQGSEA.

This rearrangement joins TRBV4-2 to TRBJ2-2; D remains unclear. The CDR3 extends over 16 amino acids. Germline CDR1 is LGHNA and CDR2 is YNFKEQ. V was trimmed by 6 bases and J by 3 bases, leaving 17 bases between them. CDR3 protein: CASSQSGLADTGELFF. The CDR3 bases are TGTGCCAGCAGTCAATCGGGCCTCGCGGACACCGGGGAGCTGTTTTTT.

CDR3 nucleotides: TGCGCCAGCAGCTTGTTATGGACAGGGTCCAGCTCCTACAATGAGCAGTTCTTC. Protein product: CASSLLWTGSSSYNEQFF. V is TRBV5-1 and J is TRBJ2-1; 8 positions agree with TRBD1. Trimming at V came to 1 base and at J to 0 bases, leaving 9 bases not matched to a gene. The germline V gene has CDR1 SGHRS and CDR2 YFSETQ. The CDR3 has 18 residues.

This chain links TRBV10-3 with TRBJ2-1; 9 nucleotides line up with TRBD2. CDR1 ENHRY and CDR2 SYGVKD come from the germline V gene. After removal of 8 bases from V and 6 bases from J, the junction contained 5 bases not matched to a gene. The CDR3 runs to 13 residues. The CDR3 DNA reads TGTGCCATCGGACTAGCGAATAGCAATGAGCAGTTCTTC. As protein: CAIGLANSNEQFF.

J is TRBJ2-5 and V is TRBV7-3; D not certain. CDR3 length: 16 residues. V shed 0 bases and J shed 0 bases, with 11 bases lying between them. Germline values: CDR1 SGHTA, CDR2 FQGTGA. CDR3 residues: CASSLTGSLDQETQYF. The CDR3 nucleotides are TGTGCCAGCAGCTTAACCGGCAGCTTGGACCAAGAGACCCAGTACTTC.

The chain uses TRBV29-1 and TRBJ2-7; 11 nucleotides match TRBD1. Germline CDR1 reads SQVTM; CDR2 reads ANQGSEA. With 7 bases clipped from V and 11 bases from J, the junction kept 13 bases outside the gene matches. The CDR3 contains 13 residues. In nucleotides, the CDR3 is TGCAGCGCCTCCGGGACAGGGGGTTATACGGAGTACTTC. Protein: CSASGTGGYTEYF.

The CDR3 nucleotides are TGTGCCAGCAGCGCGCACCCGACTAGCGGGAGTGGGGGAGAGACCCAGTACTTC. Residues: CASSAHPTSGSGGETQYF. The gene calls are TRBV5-8 and TRBJ2-5, with 12 bases aligning to TRBD2. This CDR3 contains 18 residues. V dropped 4 bases and J dropped 4; count of bases not matched to a gene: 14. CDR1 SGHTS and CDR2 YDEGEE come from the germline V gene.

The J gene is TRBJ1-2, the V gene TRBV14; D gene ambiguous. Germline V CDR1 and CDR2: SGHDN, FVKESK. Trimming removed 2 bases from V and 4 bases from J, with 8 bases in between. The length of the CDR3 is 13 residues. The CDR3 region has the DNA TGTGCCAGCAGCCAAACCCGCTCCTATGGCTACACCTTC. As protein: CASSQTRSYGYTF.

The chain combines TRBV28 with TRBJ1-1; tentatively, D is TRBD1 (5 bases). The V and J ends lost 7 bases and 11 bases respectively, with 17 bases between them. CDR3 length: 12 amino acids. In germline, CDR1 is MDHEN, CDR2 SYDVKM. In nucleotides, the CDR3 is TGTGCCAGCAACTGGGACGCCCGTGAGGCTTTCTTT. Translation: CASNWDAREAFF.

This rearrangement joins TRBV27 to TRBJ2-3; no clear D gene. The CDR3 runs 11 residues. V lost 8 bases and J lost 4, with 7 bases in between. The germline gives CDR1 MNHEY, CDR2 SMNVEV (reference sequence). In nucleotides, the CDR3 is TGTGCCAGCGGCCTCCCAGATACGCAGTATTTT. It codes for CASGLPDTQYF.

This clone is medium-sized (0.01 to 0.1%). This chain joins TRBV4-1 and TRBJ2-1; 8 positions match TRBD1. With V trimmed by 6 bases and J by 7 bases, 5 bases remained unmatched. Germline CDR1 MGHRA, CDR2 YSYEKL. This CDR3 region has 13 residues. The CDR3 protein is CASSQGAINEQFF. The CDR3 region has the DNA TGCGCCAGCAGTCAGGGGGCAATAAATGAGCAGTTCTTC.